This TCR beta chain was captured by sequencing in a study of T cell clonality in common variable immunodeficiency. This clone was found many times. The CDR3 is cut off 3 residues early in the read; its end comes from the germline J gene. V trimming: 2 bases; J trimming: 4 bases; junction bases outside the gene matches: 10. This CDR3 contains 15 residues. Germline CDR1 reads GTSNPN; CDR2 reads SVGIG (reference sequence). Here immunoSEQ multiplex PCR was the method, and the copy in TCRdb shows in-frame clones only, minus some. The profile covers about 60,000 clones, none occurring a single time. This chain links TRBV30 with TRBJ2-7; 8 bases match TRBD2. Material: peripheral blood mononuclear cells. The receptor's source is a person aged 18 to 70 in good health. The covered CDR3 bases are TGTGCCTGGAGTTCAGCGGGAGAACTTGGGTACGAG. Translation: CAWSSAGELGYE. In full, the CDR3 reads CAWSSAGELGYEQYF.